Below are 2 T cell receptor beta chains sequenced from a single sample in a study of cytomegalovirus exposure and HLA in healthy donors. Vbeta (60) and Jbeta (13) primers were used in the PCR. TCRdb's copy holds only in-frame clones and misses some; the assay was immunoSEQ multiplex PCR. The sample carries 140,000 to 150,000 clones, about a tenth recorded once. The source material was PBMCs. The receptors stem from a male donor in good health and CMV-seronegative.

The rearrangement joins TRBV27 to TRBJ1-5; D is unresolved. Trimming removed 2 bases at V and 9 bases at J, with 11 bases between. The length of the CDR3 is 13 residues. Per germline, CDR1 MNHEY and CDR2 SMNVEV (reference sequence). The CDR3 sequence: CASSLNPSRPQHF. In DNA form, the CDR3 reads TGTGCCAGCAGTTTAAATCCCTCCCGGCCCCAGCATTTT.

There are a few counts of this clone. The chain recombines TRBV28 with TRBJ1-1, with D tentatively TRBD1 (5 bases). In germline, CDR1 is MDHEN, CDR2 SYDVKM. V was trimmed by 6 bases and J by 5 bases, leaving 22 bases between them. The CDR3 length is 16 residues. CDR3 bases: TGTGCCAGCAGGCCCCAGGGCGCGGATGAGAGAACTGAAGCTTTCTTT. Translating it yields CASRPQGADERTEAFF.